A single sample gave rise to the 25 T cell receptor beta chains below, sequenced in a study of OX40 agonist ivuxolimab in advanced cancers. Generated by immunoSEQ multiplex PCR, the TCRdb table keeps only in-frame clones and is missing some. The table records about 66,000 clones, over 60% of them present only once. Sequencing was performed on CD4+ or CD8+ T cells sorted from blood, taken in a trial of the OX40 agonist ivuxolimab. Every receptor here comes from an adult with an advanced solid tumor such as melanoma, head and neck, liver or kidney cancer.

V and J are TRBV19 and TRBJ1-1; the match to TRBD1 covers 7 bases. The V and J ends lost 8 bases and 4 bases, in that order; junction bases with no gene match: 13. CDR1 and CDR2 (germline): LNHDA, SQIVND (reference sequence). The CDR3 loop spans 15 amino acids. CDR3 sequence: CASGITGVGGTEAFF. DNA of the CDR3: TGTGCCAGTGGGATTACAGGGGTTGGCGGCACTGAAGCTTTCTTT.

This chain joins TRBV28 and TRBJ1-1; weak D call: TRBD1 (6 bases). V lost 4 bases to trimming and J lost 6 bases, with 21 bases between them. This CDR3 comprises 16 residues. Germline CDR1 reads MDHEN; CDR2 reads SYDVKM. Here the CDR3 reads CASSSPVGGSGAEAFF. DNA of the CDR3: TGTGCCAGCAGTTCTCCGGTAGGGGGGTCAGGGGCTGAAGCTTTCTTT.

The chain recombines TRBV7-3 with TRBJ1-2; perhaps TRBD1 as D (5 bases). This CDR3 is 13 amino acids long. The germline V and J ends were trimmed by 4 bases and 10 bases, with 16 bases remaining between them. Looked up from germline, CDR1 is SGHTA and CDR2 is FQGTGA. CDR3 in DNA: TGTGCCAGCAGCTCGGACGAGGGACGCGCCTACACCTTC. Protein product: CASSSDEGRAYTF.

This sequence joins TRBV19 and TRBJ2-1; 10 nucleotides align to TRBD1. The V and J ends lost 9 bases and 6 bases, in that order; junction bases with no gene match: 8. CDR1 and CDR2 (germline): LNHDA, SQIVND (reference sequence). The CDR3 consists of 14 residues. The DNA for the CDR3 is TGTGCCAGCTCCGGGACAGGGGCCGTCAATGAGCAGTTCTTC. Translating gives CASSGTGAVNEQFF. The full variable domain, in which reference TRBV19 and TRBJ2-1 provide the parts outside the CDR3, is DGGITQSPKYLFRKEGQNVTLSCEQNLNHDAMYWYRQDPGQGLRLIYYSQIVNDFQKGDIAEGYSVSREKKESFPLTVTSAQKNPTAFYLCASSGTGAVNEQFFGPGTRLTVL.

The V and J genes are TRBV29-1 and TRBJ2-4, with 8 bases that match TRBD1. The germline V gene has CDR1 SQVTM and CDR2 ANQGSEA. J gave up 1 base and V 7 bases, and 12 bases lay outside the gene matches. This CDR3 has 16 amino acids. The DNA for the CDR3 is TGCAGCGCCCTCCCTCAGGGGGCGCGGGCCAAAAACATTCAGTACTTC. Its protein product is CSALPQGARAKNIQYF.

The chain links TRBV5-1 to TRBJ2-5; D may match TRBD1 or TRBD2 (5 bases each). The CDR3 sequence is 14 residues long. The germline gives CDR1 SGHRS, CDR2 YFSETQ. V was trimmed by 9 bases and J by 2 bases, leaving 17 bases between them. CDR3 amino acids: CATTTTGAQETQYF. In nucleotides, the CDR3 is TGCGCCACCACGACTACAGGTGCACAAGAGACCCAGTACTTC. Variable domain in full (rest from reference TRBV5-1 and TRBJ2-5): KAGVTQTPRYLIKTRGQQVTLSCSPISGHRSVSWYQQTPGQGLQFLFEYFSETQRNKGNFPGRFSGRQFSNSRSEMNVSTLELGDSALYLCATTTTGAQETQYFGPGTRLLVL.

The J gene is TRBJ2-7, the V gene TRBV6-6, with a tentative D call TRBD1 (5 bases). V lost 7 bases and J 4 bases, leaving 11 bases between the germline ends. The CDR3 contains 12 residues. Germline V gives CDR1 MNHNY, CDR2 SVGAGI (reference sequence). Here the CDR3 DNA reads TGTGCCAGCACCGACAGACGATACGAGCAGTACTTC. Translated: CASTDRRYEQYF.

Details on this clone: One end of the junction fails to match germline, which may point to a read error. The chain joins TRBV7-7 to TRBJ2-3; D may be TRBD2 (5 bases). The CDR3 loop spans 15 amino acids. CDR1 and CDR2 (germline): SSHAT, FNYEAQ (reference sequence). DNA of the CDR3: TGTGCTAGCAGCTTATCACGGGATAACACAGATACGCAGTATTTT. It specifies CASSLSRDNTDTQYF.

The rearrangement joins TRBV28 to TRBJ1-2; 8 nucleotides align to TRBD1. With 7 bases clipped from V and 3 bases from J, the junction kept 4 bases outside the gene matches. The CDR3 contains 13 residues. The germline gives CDR1 MDHEN, CDR2 SYDVKM. The CDR3 sequence is CASTAGGDYGYTF. The CDR3 region has the DNA TGTGCCAGCACCGCAGGGGGCGACTATGGCTACACCTTC.

This clone was picked up a small number of times. This chain uses TRBV7-2 with TRBJ2-2, with D possibly matching TRBD2 (6 bases). This CDR3 comprises 17 residues. Deletions cut 3 bases from V and 6 bases from J, with 20 bases between. Germline loops: CDR1 SGHTA, CDR2 FQGNSA. This chain's CDR3 is CASSLFRSAGRSGELFF. Written as DNA, the CDR3 is TGTGCCAGCAGCTTGTTCAGGTCGGCAGGGAGGTCCGGGGAGCTGTTTTTT.

The chain joins TRBV5-4 to TRBJ1-3; the match to TRBD1 covers 7 bases. Germline V lookup: CDR1 SGHNT, CDR2 YYREEE (reference sequence). Trimming took 3 bases from V and 1 from J; bases not matched to a gene: 7. This CDR3 is 16 amino acids long. The CDR3 coding sequence is TGTGCCAGCAGCTCGGAAACAGGGGTTTCTGGAAACACCATATATTTT. This gives the protein CASSSETGVSGNTIYF.

The CDR3 reads CASSHRDSIFWTEAFF. The CDR3 coding sequence is TGTGCCAGTAGTCACCGGGACTCCATTTTCTGGACTGAAGCTTTCTTT. V usage is TRBV19 and J usage is TRBJ1-1; tentative D call: TRBD1 (5 bases). The V gene's germline CDR1 is LNHDA and CDR2 SQIVND (reference sequence). V was cut by 5 bases and J by 5 bases, with 21 bases left in between. The CDR3 length is 16 residues.

This rearrangement joins TRBV25-1 to TRBJ2-1, with 9 bases identical to TRBD2. Per the germline V gene, CDR1 is MGHDK and CDR2 is SYGVNS. This CDR3 has 17 residues. The V and J ends lost 4 bases and 4 bases, in that order; junction bases with no gene match: 11. DNA for the CDR3: TGTGCCAGCAGTGGAATTACAAGCGGGGGGTATTACAATGAGCAGTTCTTC. This sequence encodes CASSGITSGGYYNEQFF.

The chain has TRBV18 and TRBJ1-3; TRBD1 agrees at 7 bases. The V gene's germline CDR1 is KGHSH and CDR2 LQKENI. The CDR3 runs to 17 residues. V trimming: 4 bases; J trimming: 0 bases; junction bases outside the gene matches: 9. In DNA, the CDR3 is TGTGCCAGCTCACGAACCGGGACAGCGACCTCTGGAAACACCATATATTTT. The encoded protein is CASSRTGTATSGNTIYF. Based on the CDR3 plus reference TRBV18 and TRBJ1-3, the full variable domain is NAGVMQNPRHLVRRRGQEARLRCSPMKGHSHVYWYRQLPEEGLKFMVYLQKENIIDESGMPKERFSAEFPKEGPSILRIQQVVRGDSAAYFCASSRTGTATSGNTIYFGEGSWLTVV.

This clone was detected only a few times. The rearrangement links TRBV5-1 to TRBJ2-1; 9 nucleotides line up with TRBD2. V was pared by 5 bases and J by 8 bases, with 17 bases of the junction left unmatched. The CDR3 loop spans 17 amino acids. CDR1 and CDR2 from the germline V gene are SGHRS and YFSETQ. The CDR3: CASSFNSGGRAIDEQFF. In DNA, the CDR3 is TGCGCCAGCAGTTTCAATTCCGGCGGGAGGGCCATCGATGAGCAGTTCTTC.

V and J are TRBV7-9 and TRBJ2-1, with 9 bases lining up with TRBD2. From germline, CDR1 is SEHNR and CDR2 FQNEAQ (reference sequence). V shed 7 bases, J shed 0 bases, and the junction held 7 bases outside the gene matches. This CDR3 is 16 amino acids long. The CDR3 loop reads CASTRGGESSYNEQFF. CDR3 nucleotide sequence: TGTGCCAGCACTCGCGGGGGGGAGAGCTCCTACAATGAGCAGTTCTTC.

This clone was counted a few times. The gene calls are TRBV11-2 and TRBJ2-7; 7 bases are a match to TRBD1. Germline V gene data show CDR1 as SGHAT and CDR2 as FQNNGV. The CDR3 is 13 amino acids. The trim removed 5 bases at V and 4 bases at J, leaving 5 bases unmatched. The CDR3 sequence: CASSTGQLYEQYF. CDR3 in DNA: TGTGCCAGCAGCACGGGACAGCTGTACGAGCAGTACTTC.

This clone is labeled medium-sized (0.01 to 0.1%). The CDR3 DNA follows: TGTGCCAGTAGTATTGGGACAGGAGCCTATACGAACACTGAAGCTTTCTTT. Translation: CASSIGTGAYTNTEAFF. This chain uses TRBV19 with TRBJ1-1; 8 positions match TRBD1. V trimming: 3 bases; J trimming: 1 base; junction bases outside the gene matches: 10. The germline CDR1 and CDR2 sequences are LNHDA and SQIVND (reference sequence). The CDR3 runs 17 residues.

V is TRBV29-1 and J is TRBJ2-3; D not resolved. Germline V gene lookup returns CDR1 SQVTM and CDR2 ANQGSEA. CDR3 size: 16 residues. V lost 0 bases to trimming and J lost 0 bases, with 13 bases between them. The CDR3 DNA reads as TGCAGCGTTGAAGATGATCAGGTCTCTAGCACAGATACGCAGTATTTT. This gives the protein CSVEDDQVSSTDTQYF.

This chain uses TRBV28 with TRBJ1-1; D perhaps matches TRBD1 (6 bases). Germline-derived CDR1 and CDR2 are MDHEN and SYDVKM. The CDR3 totals 16 residues. Between the trimmed V and J ends, which lost 7 bases and 2 bases, there was a span of 20 bases. CDR3 loop: CASTQGGGNYNTEAFF. The CDR3 DNA follows: TGTGCCAGCACCCAAGGGGGAGGAAACTACAACACTGAAGCTTTCTTT.

The CDR3 protein is CAWSVRTGSYEQYF. Written as DNA, the CDR3 is TGTGCCTGGAGTGTCAGGACTGGATCCTACGAGCAGTACTTC. J is TRBJ2-7 and V is TRBV30, with D possibly being TRBD2 (5 bases). Germline values: CDR1 GTSNPN, CDR2 SVGIG (reference sequence). The CDR3 length is 14 residues. Trimming pared 0 bases from V and 1 base from J, leaving 10 bases between.

This clone was picked up many times. V is TRBV6-5 and J is TRBJ1-2; unclear D gene. V was shortened by 2 bases and J by 8 bases, with 9 bases between the two germline ends. Germline V gives CDR1 MNHEY, CDR2 SVGAGI. There are 12 residues in the CDR3. CDR3 sequence: CASSYGAGGYTF. The CDR3 bases are TGTGCCAGCAGTTACGGAGCCGGCGGCTACACCTTC.

The chain combines TRBV9 with TRBJ2-1; no clear D gene. V shed 2 bases and J shed 0 bases, with 9 bases lying between them. The germline CDR1 and CDR2 sequences are SGDLS and YYNGEE. CDR3 length: 15 residues. CDR3 sequence reads: CASSVGFPSYNEQFF. CDR3 DNA: TGTGCCAGCAGCGTTGGCTTCCCCTCCTACAATGAGCAGTTCTTC. The full variable domain, completed using reference TRBV9 and TRBJ2-1, is DSGVTQTPKHLITATGQRVTLRCSPRSGDLSVYWYQQSLDQGLQFLIQYYNGEERAKGNILERFSAQQFPDLHSELNLSSLELGDSALYFCASSVGFPSYNEQFFGPGTRLTVL.

The chain employs TRBV28 and TRBJ1-1, with 7 bases aligning to TRBD1. CDR3 length equals 15 residues. The germline V gene encodes CDR1 MDHEN and CDR2 SYDVKM. The junction had 11 bases not matched to a gene; V was cut back by 5 bases and J by 5 bases. The CDR3 coding sequence is TGTGCCAGCAGTAACACCGGACAGGTCGGGACTGAAGCTTTCTTT. Protein sequence: CASSNTGQVGTEAFF.

The chain couples TRBV5-6 to TRBJ2-5; either TRBD1 or TRBD2 may supply D (6 bases each). Germline loops: CDR1 SGHDT, CDR2 YYEEEE. Deletions cut 4 bases from V and 4 bases from J, with 11 bases between. The length of the CDR3 is 13 residues. In DNA form, the CDR3 reads TGTGCCAGCAGCGCCGGGGGCCCAGAGACCCAGTACTTC. Residues: CASSAGGPETQYF.